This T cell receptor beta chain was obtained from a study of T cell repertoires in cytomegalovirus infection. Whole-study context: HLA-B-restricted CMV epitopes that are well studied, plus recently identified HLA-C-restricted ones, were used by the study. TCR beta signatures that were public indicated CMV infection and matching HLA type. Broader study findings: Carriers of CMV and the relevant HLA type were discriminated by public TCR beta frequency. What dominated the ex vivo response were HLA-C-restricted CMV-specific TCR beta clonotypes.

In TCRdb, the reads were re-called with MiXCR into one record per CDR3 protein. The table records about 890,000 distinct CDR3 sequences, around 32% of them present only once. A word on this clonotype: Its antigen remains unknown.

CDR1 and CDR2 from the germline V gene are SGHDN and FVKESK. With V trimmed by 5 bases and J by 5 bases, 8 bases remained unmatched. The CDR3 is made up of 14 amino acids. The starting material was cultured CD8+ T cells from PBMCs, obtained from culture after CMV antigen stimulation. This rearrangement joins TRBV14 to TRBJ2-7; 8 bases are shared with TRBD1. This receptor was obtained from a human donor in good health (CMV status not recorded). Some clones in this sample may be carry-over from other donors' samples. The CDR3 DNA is TGTGCCAGCAGCAACCGGGACAGGTTGAACGAGCAGTACTTC. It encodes CASSNRDRLNEQYF.